This T cell receptor (beta chain) was identified in a study of blood T cells in healthy people across ages. Using a J-beta primer mix together with a sample-barcoded 5' primer, a second PCR was run for roughly 7 to 11 cycles. TCRdb called the 5' RACE reads again in MiXCR, with one record for every CDR3 protein. Of over 700,000 distinct CDR3 sequences listed, about 55% are singletons. Germline CDR1 SGHTA, CDR2 FQGNSA. CDR3 length: 16 residues. Comments on this clonotype: The target antigen is unknown.

Study-wide findings and caveats: Possibly, changes in expanded clonotypes were confounded because donor CMV status was unknown.

Extracted total RNA amounted to at least 5 micrograms for each sample. This TCR came from a man at least 80 years old in good health. The sample was blood. V usage is TRBV7-2 and J usage is TRBJ2-7, with 9 bases fitting TRBD2. The closer fit of TRBJ2-1 to the DNA end suggests the J call may be wrong. CDR3 in amino acids: CASSLVGTSRNNEQFF. CDR3 nucleotide sequence: TGTGCCAGCAGCTTAGTTGGGACTAGCAGAAACAATGAGCAGTTCTTC.